This T cell receptor beta chain is from a study of regulatory T cells in long-lasting Graves disease. In the study overall: Those with persistent Graves' disease had received antithyroid drugs for over 5 years with positive TSH receptor antibodies. Study-level points and caveats: Persistent disease exhibited a predilection for TRBV28, TRBJ1-2 and TRBJ2-5.

With iRepertoire HTBI primers and Arm-PCR of CDR3 regions, TCR beta libraries were built. Per the authors' pipeline: Samples collectively showed approximately 62 TRBV and approximately 13 TRBJ segments. MiXCR, run by TCRdb on the multiplex PCR reads, gives a single entry per CDR3 protein. It is TCRdb's table, rather than the study itself, that gives the V and J calls and clone size. The data contain around 430,000 distinct CDR3 sequences, roughly 23% of them singletons. The sample holds many counts of this clonotype. Its antigen is currently unknown. There are 13 residues in the CDR3. The germline CDR1 and CDR2 sequences are ENHRY and SYGVKD. V lost 2 bases, J lost 1 base, and 5 bases lay in between. Noted time point: persistent/refractory GD, antithyroid drugs over 5 years with positive TRAb. The TCR library was prepared using RNA isolated from PBMCs. Collection of peripheral blood (around 10 milliliters) was done using EDTA tubes.

This chain joins TRBV10-3 and TRBJ2-5; either TRBD1 or TRBD2 may fit D (5 bases each). The receptor comes from a female donor with Graves disease. The material was peripheral blood mononuclear cells (PBMCs), obtained when the disease was refractory, from a patient treated with antithyroid drugs. The chain's CDR3 is CAISEGGQETQYF. DNA for the CDR3: TGTGCCATCAGTGAGGGGGGCCAAGAGACCCAGTACTTC.